A selection of T cell receptor beta chains follows, all from one sample in a study of CD8 T cells in Susac syndrome. One entry per CDR3 protein results from TCRdb running MiXCR on the immunoSEQ multiplex PCR reads. This table holds some 400,000 distinct CDR3 sequences, approximately 85% found once. Material: CD8+ T cells from PBMCs. All receptors derive from a human donor with multiple sclerosis. Both conserved end residues are part of each CDR3. The D gene is left open where the match is weak. Expanded clones are given a class, and other clones once, few, many or no size at all.

-	-	TRBV6-1	TRBJ2-2	CASRLAVWTGELFF	TGTGCCAGCAGGTTGGCAGTGTGGACCGGGGAGCTGTTTTTT
-	-	TRBV6-5	TRBJ1-2	CASSYEAGMNYGYTF	TGTGCCAGCAGTTACGAGGCAGGGATGAACTATGGCTACACCTTC
-	-	TRBV20-1	TRBJ1-2	CSAYDSLGGYTF	TGCAGTGCTTATGACAGCCTCGGTGGCTACACCTTC
-	-	TRBV14	TRBJ2-5	CASRQRSGETQYF	TGTGCCAGCAGGCAGCGGAGCGGGGAGACCCAGTACTTC
many	TRBD1	TRBV27	TRBJ2-7	CASSLGTAYEQYF	TGTGCCAGCAGCTTAGGGACAGCCTACGAGCAGTACTTC
-	-	TRBV12-3/TRBV12-4	TRBJ1-6	CASSPTGYNSPLHF	TGTGCCAGCAGTCCGACAGGCTATAATTCACCCCTCCACTTT
once	-	TRBV29-1	TRBJ1-1	CSVATGRLLNTEAFF	TGCAGCGTTGCCACAGGGCGTCTACTGAACACTGAAGCTTTCTTT
-	-	TRBV20-1	TRBJ1-1	CSARDRGHAMNTEAFF	TGCAGTGCTAGAGATAGGGGACACGCAATGAACACTGAAGCTTTCTTT
-	-	TRBV7-8	TRBJ1-5	CASARGGQPQHF	TGTGCCAGCGCCCGCGGAGGTCAGCCCCAGCATTTT
-	TRBD1	TRBV5-4	TRBJ2-5	CASSLAGTEKETQYF	TGTGCCAGCAGCTTGGCCGGGACAGAGAAAGAGACCCAGTACTTC
-	TRBD1	TRBV6-2/TRBV6-3	TRBJ2-3	CASGRTGEADTQYF	TGTGCCAGCGGGCGGACAGGAGAGGCAGATACGCAGTATTTT
-	TRBD1	TRBV14	TRBJ1-6	CASSHFSTGKNSPLHF	TGTGCCAGCAGCCATTTCTCGACAGGGAAGAATTCACCCCTCCACTTT
-	-	TRBV7-6	TRBJ2-2	CASSLARLGSGGELFF	TGTGCCAGCAGCTTAGCTAGGCTGGGATCCGGCGGGGAGCTGTTTTTT
-	TRBD2	TRBV4-1	TRBJ2-3	CASSPSGLADESTSTDTQYF	TGCGCCAGCAGCCCCTCGGGACTAGCGGACGAGTCGACTAGCACAGATACGCAGTATTTT
-	-	TRBV4-1	TRBJ2-2	CASSQEPPGRYSNTGELFF	TGCGCCAGCAGCCAAGAGCCTCCGGGACGCTATTCGAACACCGGGGAGCTGTTTTTT